The 25 T cell receptor beta chains below all came from one sample that was sequenced in a study of T-cell memory formation after mild COVID-19. MiXCR, run by TCRdb on the 5' RACE reads, gives a single entry per CDR3 protein. The sample yields about 160,000 distinct CDR3 sequences, about 28% seen once. The material sequenced was PBMCs or a T cell subset sorted from them (not recorded which). These receptors were collected from an adult woman who had mild COVID-19 (a few samples of this study predate the infection). Cell type and time point are not known.

This clonotype showed up many times. The chain uses TRBV5-6 and TRBJ1-4, with 8 bases matching TRBD1. The CDR3 is made up of 15 amino acids. Per germline, CDR1 SGHDT and CDR2 YYEEEE. With 4 bases clipped from V and 3 bases from J, the junction kept 5 bases outside the gene matches. CDR3 coding DNA: TGTGCCAGCAGCAGACAGGGGACTGCTAATGAAAAACTGTTTTTT. Protein: CASSRQGTANEKLFF.

Many counts were recorded for this clonotype. The chain has TRBV3-1 and TRBJ2-2; TRBD1 agrees at 12 bases. The CDR3 length is 18 residues. Per the germline V gene, CDR1 is LGHDT and CDR2 is YNNKEL (reference sequence). The J segment lost 5 bases and the V segment lost 4 bases, leaving 11 bases of the junction unmatched. Here the CDR3 reads CASSLLPGTGGRTGELFF. CDR3 bases: TGTGCCAGCAGCCTCCTCCCCGGGACAGGGGGCCGAACCGGGGAGCTGTTTTTT.

The J gene is TRBJ2-5, the V gene TRBV12-3 or TRBV12-4; no definite D call. The CDR3 is 12 residues long. The ends were cut back, 4 bases at V and 5 bases at J, with 8 bases in the middle. In DNA, the CDR3 is TGTGCCAGCAGTTCAGGTGCGGAGACCCAGTACTTC. Translation gives CASSSGAETQYF.

The V call is TRBV5-1, the J call TRBJ2-5; a possible D gene is TRBD2 (6 bases). The CDR3 spans 15 residues. Per the germline V gene, CDR1 is SGHRS and CDR2 is YFSETQ. Trimming pared 1 base from V and 2 bases from J, leaving 12 bases between. In DNA form, the CDR3 reads TGCGCCAGCAGCTTGATACAGGAGGGGCAAGAGACCCAGTACTTC. It yields the protein CASSLIQEGQETQYF.

J is TRBJ2-5 and V is TRBV12-3 or TRBV12-4, with TRBD1 matching 7 bases. The V gene end was trimmed by 5 bases and the J gene end by 5 bases; junction bases not matched to a gene: 17. This CDR3 comprises 17 residues. The DNA for the CDR3 is TGTGCCAGCAGTGTCCTATTTTCAGGGGGTCAATGGGAGACCCAGTACTTC. It specifies CASSVLFSGGQWETQYF.

The genes are TRBV29-1 and TRBJ2-5, with D perhaps TRBD1 (6 bases). The CDR3 sequence is 16 residues long. Germline lookup yields CDR1 SQVTM and CDR2 ANQGSEA. V was shortened by 4 bases and J by 1 base, with 19 bases between the two germline ends. Here the CDR3 reads CSVVGDTIRVQETQYF. The CDR3 region has the DNA TGCAGCGTTGTTGGGGACACCATAAGAGTCCAAGAGACCCAGTACTTC.

The chain is built from TRBV5-1 and TRBJ2-7; D is unclear. Between the trimmed V and J ends, which lost 2 bases and 1 base, there was a span of 7 bases. The CDR3 contains 13 residues. The germline CDR1 and CDR2 sequences are SGHRS and YFSETQ. The CDR3, as DNA: TGCGCCAGCAGCTTCGCTTTATCCTACGAGCAGTACTTC. Protein product: CASSFALSYEQYF.

The DNA of the CDR3 is TGCAGCGTTCTCACGACAGGCCCGCGAAGACTAGAGCCGCAGTTCTTC. It translates to CSVLTTGPRRLEPQFF. V gene TRBV29-1 combines with J gene TRBJ2-1; possibly TRBD1 or TRBD2 for D (6 bases each). Germline V gene lookup returns CDR1 SQVTM and CDR2 ANQGSEA. The CDR3 consists of 16 residues. V was clipped by 5 bases and J by 12 bases, with 29 bases between them.

The chain has TRBV5-4 and TRBJ1-2; no definite D call. The V gene lost 0 bases and the J gene lost 2 bases, with 8 bases spanning the gap. CDR1 and CDR2 from the germline V gene are SGHNT and YYREEE (reference sequence). The CDR3 is made up of 14 amino acids. CDR3 residues: CASSLAPENYGYTF. The DNA of the CDR3 is TGTGCCAGCAGCTTGGCGCCAGAGAACTATGGCTACACCTTC.

This clonotype appeared a single time. V and J are TRBV3-1 and TRBJ1-1; 9 nucleotides align to TRBD1. V was clipped by 5 bases and J by 3 bases; unmatched bases: 4. CDR1 is LGHDT, CDR2 YNNKEL, per germline (reference sequence). The CDR3 runs to 14 residues. The CDR3 loop reads CASSGTGMYTEAFF. In nucleotides, the CDR3 is TGTGCCAGCAGCGGGACAGGGATGTACACTGAAGCTTTCTTT.

This CDR3 reads CASSALSGAGANVLTF. The CDR3 DNA is TGTGCCAGCAGCGCACTCTCAGGGGCAGGGGCCAACGTCCTGACTTTC. The V and J genes are TRBV9 and TRBJ2-6; tentatively, D is TRBD1 (6 bases). This CDR3 region has 16 residues. Germline CDR1 is SGDLS and CDR2 is YYNGEE. Between the trimmed V and J ends, which lost 3 bases and 4 bases, there was a span of 14 bases. The entire variable domain, with the rest obtained from reference TRBV9 and TRBJ2-6, is as follows: DSGVTQTPKHLITATGQRVTLRCSPRSGDLSVYWYQQSLDQGLQFLIQYYNGEERAKGNILERFSAQQFPDLHSELNLSSLELGDSALYFCASSALSGAGANVLTFGAGSRLTVL.

This clonotype was seen more than once but under ten times. This sequence joins TRBV24-1 and TRBJ2-7; TRBD1 is a possible D gene (6 bases). Trimming left V 3 bases short and J 4 bases short, with 15 bases between. The CDR3 covers 15 residues. Germline assignment: CDR1 KGHDR and CDR2 SFDVKD. This CDR3 reads CATSDGLDSGYEQYF. The CDR3 DNA follows: TGTGCCACCAGTGATGGTTTGGACAGTGGGTACGAGCAGTACTTC.

This clonotype was observed many times. The J gene is TRBJ2-7, the V gene TRBV5-1; 8 bases agree with TRBD1. In germline, CDR1 is SGHRS, CDR2 YFSETQ. After removal of 2 bases from V and 7 bases from J, the junction contained 8 bases not matched to a gene. The CDR3 totals 14 residues. In DNA, the CDR3 is TGCGCCAGCAGCTTACCGGGACAGGCGAGGGAGCAGTACTTC. Translated, it gives CASSLPGQAREQYF.

This clonotype was seen a few times. The chain has TRBV5-4 and TRBJ1-1, with a possible D match to TRBD1 (5 bases). The CDR3 loop spans 14 amino acids. V gave up 4 bases and J gave up 1 base, with 11 bases separating them. Germline loops: CDR1 SGHNT, CDR2 YYREEE (reference sequence). CDR3 amino acids: CASSPGLKNTEAFF. CDR3 nucleotide sequence: TGTGCCAGCAGCCCGGGACTTAAGAACACTGAAGCTTTCTTT.

This clonotype was seen a handful of times. The V and J genes are TRBV14 and TRBJ1-1; weak D call: TRBD1 (5 bases). Per germline, CDR1 SGHDN and CDR2 FVKESK. V was trimmed by 4 bases and J by 4 bases, leaving 16 bases between them. The CDR3 is made up of 15 amino acids. The CDR3 DNA reads TGTGCCAGCAGCCCAATGGACAACATGGGCACTGAAGCTTTCTTT. The encoded protein is CASSPMDNMGTEAFF.

Only a few counts were recorded for this clonotype. V is TRBV29-1 and J is TRBJ2-1, with TRBD2 identical over 7 bases. Germline trimming cut 4 bases from V and 0 bases from J; bases unmatched to any gene: 3. CDR3 size: 14 residues. CDR1 is SQVTM and CDR2 is ANQGSEA in the germline V gene. The CDR3 protein is CSVGAGPSYNEQFF. CDR3 nucleotide sequence: TGCAGCGTTGGAGCGGGACCCTCCTACAATGAGCAGTTCTTC.

This clonotype was seen only a few times. This rearrangement joins TRBV4-3 to TRBJ2-3, with TRBD2 identical over 9 bases. CDR3 length: 16 residues. Germline values: CDR1 LGHNA, CDR2 YSLEER. V trimming: 0 bases; J trimming: 5 bases; junction bases outside the gene matches: 6. In nucleotides, the CDR3 is TGCGCCAGCAGCCAAGATCGGGCGGGAGGGTTAGATACGCAGTATTTT. It yields the protein CASSQDRAGGLDTQYF.

This clonotype was seen more than once but under ten times. The V call is TRBV5-1, the J call TRBJ2-1, with D hard to call. The germline V gene has CDR1 SGHRS and CDR2 YFSETQ. There are 14 residues in the CDR3. The V end lost 5 bases, the J end lost 5 bases, and 14 bases lay between the germline ends. Here the CDR3 reads CASSVRTIHNEQFF. CDR3 DNA: TGCGCCAGCAGTGTCAGGACGATCCACAATGAGCAGTTCTTC.

This clonotype was picked up a small number of times. The gene calls are TRBV4-1 and TRBJ2-4; D not certain. V lost 0 bases and J 9 bases, leaving 15 bases between the germline ends. CDR3 length: 15 residues. Germline lookup yields CDR1 MGHRA and CDR2 YSYEKL. This chain's CDR3 is CASSQDSQRMAIQYF. CDR3 bases: TGCGCCAGCAGCCAAGATTCGCAGAGGATGGCCATTCAGTACTTC.

V usage is TRBV9 and J usage is TRBJ2-7, with 9 bases fitting TRBD2. There are 16 residues in the CDR3. CDR1 SGDLS and CDR2 YYNGEE come from the germline V gene. V lost 0 bases and J lost 5; bases outside the gene matches: 9. The CDR3 coding sequence is TGTGCCAGCAGCGTAGCTCGGCTAGCGGGGCGACACGAGCAGTACTTC. Encoded protein: CASSVARLAGRHEQYF.

The chain employs TRBV20-1 and TRBJ2-5; no reliable D call. Trimming removed 3 bases at V and 2 bases at J, with 10 bases between. This CDR3 is 13 amino acids long. In germline, CDR1 is DFQATT, CDR2 SNEGSKA (reference sequence). In DNA form, the CDR3 reads TGCAGTGCTAGGGGCTGGGCACAAGAGACCCAGTACTTC. Translated: CSARGWAQETQYF.

This clonotype has a handful of counts. The chain has TRBV4-2 and TRBJ2-1, with 8 bases lining up with TRBD1. The trim removed 8 bases at V and 6 bases at J, leaving 12 bases unmatched. The CDR3 runs 15 residues. The germline V gene encodes CDR1 LGHNA and CDR2 YNFKEQ. The CDR3 loop is CASQGRDTGGNEQFF. CDR3 DNA: TGTGCCAGCCAGGGCCGGGACACAGGGGGCAATGAGCAGTTCTTC.

V and J are TRBV29-1 and TRBJ2-3; the D gene is possibly TRBD1 (5 bases). The germline V and J ends were trimmed by 6 bases and 0 bases, with 16 bases remaining between them. The germline gives CDR1 SQVTM, CDR2 ANQGSEA. CDR3 length: 15 amino acids. The CDR3 spells CSVIHLTVSTDTQYF. The DNA of the CDR3 is TGCAGCGTCATCCATTTGACAGTCAGCACAGATACGCAGTATTTT.

The V gene is TRBV5-6, the J gene TRBJ2-7, with D uncertain. V was cut by 3 bases and J by 6 bases, with 7 bases left in between. Germline V gene sequence: CDR1 SGHDT, CDR2 YYEEEE. The CDR3 has 11 residues. The CDR3 nucleotides read TGTGCCAGCAGCTGGGAAGTCGAGCAGTACTTC. It translates to CASSWEVEQYF.

The rearrangement links TRBV4-1 to TRBJ2-7, with D hard to call. CDR3 length: 13 residues. Trimming removed 0 bases from V and 3 bases from J, with 6 bases in between. Germline V gene lookup returns CDR1 MGHRA and CDR2 YSYEKL. The CDR3 coding sequence is TGCGCCAGCAGCCAAGAGAACCGCTACGAGCAGTACTTC. Its protein product is CASSQENRYEQYF.